This T cell receptor (beta chain) was retrieved from a study of human versus mouse CDR3 diversity and MHC coevolution. Study summary: Reportedly, immunoSEQ detects one in 200,000 T cells with minimized PCR bias. Overall study results and limits: Roughly 1.5 million TCR beta clonotypes were estimated for humans, the largest repertoire. In humans, T-cell selection involved more than five MHC II alleles. On average, humans showed more CDR3 deletions and insertions than mice.

Germline loops: CDR1 SQVTM, CDR2 ANQGSEA. This CDR3 is built from 16 residues. V lost 5 bases and J 0 bases, leaving 19 bases between the germline ends. Comment on this clone: Its antigen is currently unknown.

Sequenced by immunoSEQ multiplex PCR; TCRdb stores in-frame clones only, minus some. The data hold about 83,000 clones, with under 95% observed a single time. The chain links TRBV29-1 to TRBJ1-1, with a weak D call TRBD1 (6 bases). The sequencing input was naive CD4+ T cells from blood. The subset was: CD45RO-negative CD62L-positive naive CD4 T cells. This clonotype was obtained from a person between 25 and 75 years old in good health. CDR3 residues: CSVKPGHKTMNTEAFF. CDR3 DNA: TGCAGCGTTAAACCGGGACATAAGACCATGAACACTGAAGCTTTCTTT.